This record covers a single T cell receptor beta chain. Its antigen is not identified. The CDR3 covers 13 residues. V was shortened by 5 bases and J by 5 bases, with 7 bases between the two germline ends. Germline V gene sequence: CDR1 MNHNY, CDR2 SVGAGI (reference sequence). The data were taken from a study of OX40 agonist ivuxolimab in advanced cancers. Findings of the study overall: Some patients without response likewise showed low normalized clonal expansion. CD4+ and CD8+ blood T cells expanded clonally by week 6 at 0.1 to 3.0 mg/kg. The study found among the lowest clonal expansion in partial responders at 0.1-3.0 mg/kg.

The study sampled blood at baseline, cycle 4 day 1, and cycle 7 day 1. Sequencing was performed with immunoSEQ multiplex PCR; in TCRdb, only in-frame clones are kept and a portion is missing. The sample yields under 45,000 clones, around four fifths seen once. J is TRBJ1-6 and V is TRBV6-6; D might be TRBD1 (6 bases). Sequenced material: CD4+ or CD8+ T cells sorted from blood, taken in a trial of the OX40 agonist ivuxolimab. This sequence originates from an adult with an advanced solid tumor such as melanoma, head and neck, liver or kidney cancer. In DNA, the CDR3 is TGTGCCAGCAGTGGACAGAATAATTCACCCCTCCACTTT. This translates into CASSGQNNSPLHF.